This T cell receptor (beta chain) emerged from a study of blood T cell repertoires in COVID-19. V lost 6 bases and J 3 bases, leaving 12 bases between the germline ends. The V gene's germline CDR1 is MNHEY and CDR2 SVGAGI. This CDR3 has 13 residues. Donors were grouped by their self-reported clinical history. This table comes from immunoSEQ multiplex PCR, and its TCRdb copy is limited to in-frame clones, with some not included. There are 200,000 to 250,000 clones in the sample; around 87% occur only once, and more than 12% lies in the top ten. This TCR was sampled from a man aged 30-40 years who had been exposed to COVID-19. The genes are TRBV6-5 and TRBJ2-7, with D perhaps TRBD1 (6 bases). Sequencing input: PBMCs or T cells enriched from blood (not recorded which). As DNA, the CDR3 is TGTGCCAGCAGGACAGGTATCATCTACGAGCAGTACTTC. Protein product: CASRTGIIYEQYF.